This note documents a single T cell receptor beta chain sequence. These data come from a study of blood T cell repertoires in COVID-19. About the research overall: Sites across the United States, Italy and Spain contributed samples from acute and convalescent COVID-19.

Using immunoSEQ multiplex PCR, the repertoire was profiled, and TCRdb retains in-frame clones only, with some absent. The sample lists 130,000 or so clones; 75% to 90% were seen once. This sequence was found in a man aged 60-69 years with active or convalescent COVID-19. Sequenced material: peripheral blood.

CDR3 coding DNA: TGTGCCACCGGGGTTGGTCCGGCTTTCTTT. As protein: CATGVGPAFF. The rearrangement uses TRBV27 and TRBJ1-1; D is unresolved. Trimming left V 10 bases short and J 11 bases short, with 14 bases between. Germline CDR1 and CDR2: MNHEY and SMNVEV (reference sequence). This CDR3 spans 10 amino acids.